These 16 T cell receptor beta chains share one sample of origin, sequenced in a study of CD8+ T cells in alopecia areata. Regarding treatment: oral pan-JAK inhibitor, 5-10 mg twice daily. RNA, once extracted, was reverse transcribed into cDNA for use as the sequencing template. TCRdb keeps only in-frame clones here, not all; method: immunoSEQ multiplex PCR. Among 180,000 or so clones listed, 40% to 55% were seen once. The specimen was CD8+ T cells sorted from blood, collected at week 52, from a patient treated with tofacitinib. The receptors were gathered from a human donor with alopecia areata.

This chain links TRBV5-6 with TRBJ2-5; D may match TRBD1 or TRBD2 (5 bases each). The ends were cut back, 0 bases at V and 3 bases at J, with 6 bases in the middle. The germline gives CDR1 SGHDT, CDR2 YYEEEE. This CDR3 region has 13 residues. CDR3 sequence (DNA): TGTGCCAGCAGCTTGGTGGGGGAAGAGACCCAGTACTTC. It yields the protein CASSLVGEETQYF.

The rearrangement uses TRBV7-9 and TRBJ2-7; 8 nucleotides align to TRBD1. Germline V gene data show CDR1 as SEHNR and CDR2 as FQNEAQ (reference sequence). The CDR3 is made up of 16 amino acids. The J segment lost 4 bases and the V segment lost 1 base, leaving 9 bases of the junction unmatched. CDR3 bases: TGTGCCAGCAGCTTAGGTGGCAGGGGGCACTCATACGAGCAGTACTTC. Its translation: CASSLGGRGHSYEQYF.

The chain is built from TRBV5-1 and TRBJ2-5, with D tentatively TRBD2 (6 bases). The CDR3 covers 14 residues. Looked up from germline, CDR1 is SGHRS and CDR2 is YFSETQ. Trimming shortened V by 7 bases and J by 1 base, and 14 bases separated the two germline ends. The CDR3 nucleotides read TGCGCCAGCCGGGAGACAGTACTCCAAGAGACCCAGTACTTC. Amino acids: CASRETVLQETQYF.

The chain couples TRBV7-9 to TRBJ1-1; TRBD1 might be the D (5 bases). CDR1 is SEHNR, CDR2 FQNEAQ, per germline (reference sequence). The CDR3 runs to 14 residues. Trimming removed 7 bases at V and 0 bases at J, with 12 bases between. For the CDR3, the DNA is TGTGCCAGCATTTCCGACAGCTTGAACACTGAAGCTTTCTTT. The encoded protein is CASISDSLNTEAFF. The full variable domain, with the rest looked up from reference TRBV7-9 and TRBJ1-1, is DTGVSQNPRHKITKRGQNVTFRCDPISEHNRLYWYRQTLGQGPEFLTYFQNEAQLEKSRLLSDRFSAERPKGSFSTLEIQRTEQGDSAMYLCASISDSLNTEAFFGQGTRLTVV.

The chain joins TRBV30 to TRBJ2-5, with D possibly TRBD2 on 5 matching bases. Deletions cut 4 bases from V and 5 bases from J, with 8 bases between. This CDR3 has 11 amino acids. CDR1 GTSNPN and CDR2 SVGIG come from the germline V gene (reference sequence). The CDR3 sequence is CAWTSRETQYF. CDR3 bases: TGTGCCTGGACTAGCCGCGAGACCCAGTACTTC.

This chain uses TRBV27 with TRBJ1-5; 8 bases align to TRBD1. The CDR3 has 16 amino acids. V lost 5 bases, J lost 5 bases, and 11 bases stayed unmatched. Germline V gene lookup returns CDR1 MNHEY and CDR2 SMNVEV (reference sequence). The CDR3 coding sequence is TGTGCCAGCAGTCAACAGACAGGGGCTGTTGATCAGCCCCAGCATTTT. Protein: CASSQQTGAVDQPQHF.

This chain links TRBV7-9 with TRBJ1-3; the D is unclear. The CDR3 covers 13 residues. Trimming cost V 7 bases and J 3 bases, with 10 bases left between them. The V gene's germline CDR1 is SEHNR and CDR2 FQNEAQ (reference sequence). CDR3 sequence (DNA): TGTGCCAGCACATCTCGCGGTGGAAACACCATATATTTT. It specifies CASTSRGGNTIYF.

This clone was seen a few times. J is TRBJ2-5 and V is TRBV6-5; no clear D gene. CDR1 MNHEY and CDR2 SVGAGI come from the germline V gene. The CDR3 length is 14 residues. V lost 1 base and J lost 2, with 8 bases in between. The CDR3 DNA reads TGTGCCAGCAGTTACTTCGGATTACAAGAGACCCAGTACTTC. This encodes CASSYFGLQETQYF.

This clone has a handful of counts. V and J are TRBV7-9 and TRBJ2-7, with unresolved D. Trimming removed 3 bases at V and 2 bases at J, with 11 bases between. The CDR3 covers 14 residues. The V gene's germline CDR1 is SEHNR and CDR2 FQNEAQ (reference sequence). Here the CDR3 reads CASSLPQEPYEQYF. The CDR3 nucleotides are TGTGCCAGCAGCTTGCCCCAGGAACCCTACGAGCAGTACTTC.

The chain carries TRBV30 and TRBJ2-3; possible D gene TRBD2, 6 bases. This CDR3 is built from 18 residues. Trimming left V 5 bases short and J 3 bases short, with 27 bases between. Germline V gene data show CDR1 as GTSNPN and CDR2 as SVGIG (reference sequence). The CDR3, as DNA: TGTGCCTGGGATAGTAGGACCGGGGGATTTGAGATTACAGATACGCAGTATTTT. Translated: CAWDSRTGGFEITDTQYF.

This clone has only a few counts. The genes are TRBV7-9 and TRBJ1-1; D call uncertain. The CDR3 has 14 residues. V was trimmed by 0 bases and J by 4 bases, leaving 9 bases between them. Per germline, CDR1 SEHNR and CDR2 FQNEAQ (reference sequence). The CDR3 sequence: CASSLADLSTEAFF. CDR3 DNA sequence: TGTGCCAGCAGCTTAGCAGATCTGAGCACTGAAGCTTTCTTT.

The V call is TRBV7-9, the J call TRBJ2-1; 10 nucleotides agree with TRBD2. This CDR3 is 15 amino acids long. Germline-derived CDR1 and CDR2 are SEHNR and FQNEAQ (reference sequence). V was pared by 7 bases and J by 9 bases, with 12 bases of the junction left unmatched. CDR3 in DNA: TGTGCCAGCATGTCCCATAGCGGGGGGCAGCGTGAGCAGTTCTTC. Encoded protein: CASMSHSGGQREQFF.

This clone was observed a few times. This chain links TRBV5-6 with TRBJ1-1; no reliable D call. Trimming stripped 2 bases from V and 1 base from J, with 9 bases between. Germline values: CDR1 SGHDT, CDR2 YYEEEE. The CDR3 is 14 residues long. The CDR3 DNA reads TGTGCCAGCAGCTTTTCGTCCGGGAACACTGAAGCTTTCTTT. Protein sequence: CASSFSSGNTEAFF.

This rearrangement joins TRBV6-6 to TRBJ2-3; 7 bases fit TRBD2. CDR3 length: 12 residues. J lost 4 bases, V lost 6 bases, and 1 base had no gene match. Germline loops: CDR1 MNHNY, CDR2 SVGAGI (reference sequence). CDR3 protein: CASSGGSDTQYF. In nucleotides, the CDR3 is TGTGCCAGCAGCGGGGGGTCAGATACGCAGTATTTT.

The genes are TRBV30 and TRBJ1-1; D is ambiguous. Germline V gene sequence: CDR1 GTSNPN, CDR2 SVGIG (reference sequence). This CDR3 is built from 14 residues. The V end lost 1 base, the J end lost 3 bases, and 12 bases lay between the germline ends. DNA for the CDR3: TGTGCCTGGAGTGGGACTCTTTACGACACTGAAGCTTTCTTT. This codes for CAWSGTLYDTEAFF.

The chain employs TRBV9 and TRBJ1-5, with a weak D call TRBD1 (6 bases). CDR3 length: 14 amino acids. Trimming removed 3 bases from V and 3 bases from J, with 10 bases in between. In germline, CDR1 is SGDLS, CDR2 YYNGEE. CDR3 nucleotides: TGTGCCAGCAGCGCAGGGGACTTCAATCAGCCCCAGCATTTT. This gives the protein CASSAGDFNQPQHF. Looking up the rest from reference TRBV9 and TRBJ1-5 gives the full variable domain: DSGVTQTPKHLITATGQRVTLRCSPRSGDLSVYWYQQSLDQGLQFLIQYYNGEERAKGNILERFSAQQFPDLHSELNLSSLELGDSALYFCASSAGDFNQPQHFGDGTRLSIL.